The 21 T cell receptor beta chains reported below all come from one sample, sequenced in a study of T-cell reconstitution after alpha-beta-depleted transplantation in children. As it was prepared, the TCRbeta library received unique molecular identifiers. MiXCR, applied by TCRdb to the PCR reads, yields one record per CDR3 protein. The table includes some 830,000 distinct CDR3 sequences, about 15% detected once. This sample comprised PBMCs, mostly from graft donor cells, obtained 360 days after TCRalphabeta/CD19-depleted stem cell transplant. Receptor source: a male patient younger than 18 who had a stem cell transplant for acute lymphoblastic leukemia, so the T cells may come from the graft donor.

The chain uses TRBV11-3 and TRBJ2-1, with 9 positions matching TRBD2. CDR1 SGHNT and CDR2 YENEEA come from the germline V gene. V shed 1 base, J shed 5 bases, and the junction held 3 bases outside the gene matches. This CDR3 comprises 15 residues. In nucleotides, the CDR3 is TGTGCCAGCAGCTTAGTTTCTAGCGGGGACAATGAGCAGTTCTTC. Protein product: CASSLVSSGDNEQFF.

The CDR3, as DNA: TGTGCCAGCAGCTCCGCCGGGGGCGGGAGATCCTACAATGAGCAGTTCTTC. It specifies CASSSAGGGRSYNEQFF. The chain joins TRBV11-1 to TRBJ2-1; a weak D match, TRBD2 (7 bases). Germline CDR1 is SGHAT and CDR2 is FQDESV (reference sequence). V was shortened by 4 bases and J by 1 base, with 17 bases between the two germline ends. The CDR3 totals 17 residues.

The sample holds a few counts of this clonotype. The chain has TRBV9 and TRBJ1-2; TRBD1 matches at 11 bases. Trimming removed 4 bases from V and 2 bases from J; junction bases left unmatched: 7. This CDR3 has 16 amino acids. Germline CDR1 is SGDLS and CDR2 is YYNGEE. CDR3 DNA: TGTGCCAGCAGCCCCCAGGGGACAGGGGGAAACTATGGCTACACCTTC. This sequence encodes CASSPQGTGGNYGYTF. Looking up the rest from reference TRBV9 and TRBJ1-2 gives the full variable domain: DSGVTQTPKHLITATGQRVTLRCSPRSGDLSVYWYQQSLDQGLQFLIQYYNGEERAKGNILERFSAQQFPDLHSELNLSSLELGDSALYFCASSPQGTGGNYGYTFGSGTRLTVV.

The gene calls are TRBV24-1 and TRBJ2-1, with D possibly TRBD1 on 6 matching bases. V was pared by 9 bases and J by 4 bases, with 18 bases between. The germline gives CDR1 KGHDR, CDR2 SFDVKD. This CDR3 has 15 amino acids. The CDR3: CATAPAGDPYNEQFF. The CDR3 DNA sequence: TGTGCCACCGCTCCAGCAGGGGACCCGTACAATGAGCAGTTCTTC.

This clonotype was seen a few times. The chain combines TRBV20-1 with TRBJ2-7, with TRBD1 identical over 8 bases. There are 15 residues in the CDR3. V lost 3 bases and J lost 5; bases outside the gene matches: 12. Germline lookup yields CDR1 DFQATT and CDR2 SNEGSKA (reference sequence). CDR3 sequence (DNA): TGCAGTGCTAGGGACAGGGTTTATCTCGGGGACGAGCAGTACTTC. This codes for CSARDRVYLGDEQYF.

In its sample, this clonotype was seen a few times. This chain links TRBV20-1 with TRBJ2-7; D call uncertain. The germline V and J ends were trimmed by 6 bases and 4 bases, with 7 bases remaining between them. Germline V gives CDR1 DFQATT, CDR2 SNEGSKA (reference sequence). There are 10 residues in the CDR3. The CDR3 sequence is CSALSYEQYF. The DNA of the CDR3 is TGCAGTGCATTATCTTACGAGCAGTACTTC.

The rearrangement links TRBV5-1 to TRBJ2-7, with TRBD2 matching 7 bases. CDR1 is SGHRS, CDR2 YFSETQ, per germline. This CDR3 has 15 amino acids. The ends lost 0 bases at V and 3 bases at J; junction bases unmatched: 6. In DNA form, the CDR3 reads TGCGCCAGCAGCTTGGAGGCGGGAGTTAGCTACGAGCAGTACTTC. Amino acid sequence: CASSLEAGVSYEQYF. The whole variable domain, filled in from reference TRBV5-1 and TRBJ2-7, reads KAGVTQTPRYLIKTRGQQVTLSCSPISGHRSVSWYQQTPGQGLQFLFEYFSETQRNKGNFPGRFSGRQFSNSRSEMNVSTLELGDSALYLCASSLEAGVSYEQYFGPGTRLTVT.

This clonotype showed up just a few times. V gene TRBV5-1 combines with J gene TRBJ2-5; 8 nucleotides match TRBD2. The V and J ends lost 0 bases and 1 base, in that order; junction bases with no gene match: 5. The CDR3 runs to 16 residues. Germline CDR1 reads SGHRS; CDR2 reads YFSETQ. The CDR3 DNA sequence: TGCGCCAGCAGCTTGGGGCGGACTAGCAGCCAAGAGACCCAGTACTTC. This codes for CASSLGRTSSQETQYF.

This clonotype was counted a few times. CDR3 sequence (DNA): TGTGCCAGCAGTGAGGGGCCCGTGGGGAATGAGCAGTTCTTC. This encodes CASSEGPVGNEQFF. The genes are TRBV12-3 or TRBV12-4 and TRBJ2-1; the D gene could be TRBD1 or TRBD2 (5 bases each). V was pared by 5 bases and J by 7 bases, with 15 bases between. The CDR3 has 14 residues.

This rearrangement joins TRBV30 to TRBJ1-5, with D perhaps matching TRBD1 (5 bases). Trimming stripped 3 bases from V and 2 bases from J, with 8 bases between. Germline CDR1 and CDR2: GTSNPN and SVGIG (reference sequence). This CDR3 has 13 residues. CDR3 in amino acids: CAWSTGGNQPQHF. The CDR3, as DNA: TGTGCCTGGAGCACAGGAGGCAATCAGCCCCAGCATTTT.

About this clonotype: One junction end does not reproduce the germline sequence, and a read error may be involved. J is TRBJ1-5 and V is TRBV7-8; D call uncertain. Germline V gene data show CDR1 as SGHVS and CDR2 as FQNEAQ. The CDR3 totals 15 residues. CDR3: CASSLARVGNQPQLF. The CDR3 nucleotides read TGTGCCAGCAGCTTAGCCCGGGTTGGGAATCAGCCCCAGCTTTTT.

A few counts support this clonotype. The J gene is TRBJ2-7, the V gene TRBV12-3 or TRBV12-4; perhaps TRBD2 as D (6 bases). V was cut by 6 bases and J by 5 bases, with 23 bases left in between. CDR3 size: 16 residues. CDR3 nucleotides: TGTGCCAGCAGCTTTTCGGCTAGCGCCCTTCCTAACGAGCAGTACTTC. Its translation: CASSFSASALPNEQYF.

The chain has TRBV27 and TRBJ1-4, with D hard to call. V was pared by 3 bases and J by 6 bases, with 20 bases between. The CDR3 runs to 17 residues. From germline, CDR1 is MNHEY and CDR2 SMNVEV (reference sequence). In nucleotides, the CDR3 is TGTGCCAGCAGTTTTTTCCTGGAGATGCAACTCGATGAAAAACTGTTTTTT. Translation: CASSFFLEMQLDEKLFF.

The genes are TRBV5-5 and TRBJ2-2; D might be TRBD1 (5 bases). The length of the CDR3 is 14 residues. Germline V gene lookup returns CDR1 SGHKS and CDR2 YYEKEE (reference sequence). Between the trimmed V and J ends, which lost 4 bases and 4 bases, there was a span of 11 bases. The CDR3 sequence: CASSQGPPTGELFF. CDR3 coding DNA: TGTGCCAGCAGCCAGGGCCCGCCCACCGGGGAGCTGTTTTTT.

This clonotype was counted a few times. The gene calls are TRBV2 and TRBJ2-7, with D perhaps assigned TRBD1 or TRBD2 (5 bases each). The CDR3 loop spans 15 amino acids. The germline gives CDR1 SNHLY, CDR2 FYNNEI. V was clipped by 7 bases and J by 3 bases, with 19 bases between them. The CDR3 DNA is TGTGCCAGCAAGAGACAGAGTAGCGAGCACTACGAGCAGTACTTC. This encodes CASKRQSSEHYEQYF. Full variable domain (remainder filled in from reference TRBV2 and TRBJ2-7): EPEVTQTPSHQVTQMGQEVILRCVPISNHLYFYWYRQILGQKVEFLVSFYNNEISEKSEIFDDQFSVERPDGSNFTLKIRSTKLEDSAMYFCASKRQSSEHYEQYFGPGTRLTVT.

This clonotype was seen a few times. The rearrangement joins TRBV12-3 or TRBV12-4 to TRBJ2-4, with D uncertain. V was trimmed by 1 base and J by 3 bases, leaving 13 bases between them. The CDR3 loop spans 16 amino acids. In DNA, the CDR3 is TGTGCCAGCAGTTTAGTTCCCAATCTTGGCAAAAACATTCAGTACTTC. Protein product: CASSLVPNLGKNIQYF.

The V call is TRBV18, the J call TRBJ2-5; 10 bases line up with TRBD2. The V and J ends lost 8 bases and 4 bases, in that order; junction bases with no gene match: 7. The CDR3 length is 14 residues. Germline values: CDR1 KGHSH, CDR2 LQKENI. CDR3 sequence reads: CASHRRTSGETQYF. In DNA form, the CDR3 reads TGTGCCAGCCATCGCCGGACTAGCGGAGAGACCCAGTACTTC.

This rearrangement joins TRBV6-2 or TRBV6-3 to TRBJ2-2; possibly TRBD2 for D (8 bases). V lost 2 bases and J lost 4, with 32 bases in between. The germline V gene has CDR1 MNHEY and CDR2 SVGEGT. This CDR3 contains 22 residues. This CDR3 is CASSYRDRPLAGPYRGTGELFF. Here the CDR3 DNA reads TGTGCCAGCAGTTACAGGGACAGACCTTTAGCGGGACCATACCGGGGCACCGGGGAGCTGTTTTTT.

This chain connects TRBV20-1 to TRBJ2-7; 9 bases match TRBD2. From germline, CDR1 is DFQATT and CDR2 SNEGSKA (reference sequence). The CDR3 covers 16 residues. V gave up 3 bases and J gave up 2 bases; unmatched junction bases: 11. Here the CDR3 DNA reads TGCAGTGCTAGTGGCTGGCGGGAGGGCCCAACCTACGAGCAGTACTTC. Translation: CSASGWREGPTYEQYF.

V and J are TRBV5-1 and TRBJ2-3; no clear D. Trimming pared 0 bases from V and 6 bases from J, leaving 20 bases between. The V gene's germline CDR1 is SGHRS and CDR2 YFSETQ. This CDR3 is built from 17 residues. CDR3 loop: CASSLVRGTYPHDTQYF. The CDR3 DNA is TGCGCCAGCAGCTTGGTTCGCGGCACCTACCCCCACGATACGCAGTATTTT.

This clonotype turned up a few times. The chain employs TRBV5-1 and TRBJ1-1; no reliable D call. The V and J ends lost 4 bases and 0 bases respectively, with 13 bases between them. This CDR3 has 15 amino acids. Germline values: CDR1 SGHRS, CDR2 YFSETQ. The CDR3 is CASSTEGGLNTEAFF. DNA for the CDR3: TGCGCCAGCAGCACCGAAGGAGGGTTGAACACTGAAGCTTTCTTT.